The TCR beta chain described here comes from a study of regulatory T cells in long-lasting Graves disease. Study-level findings and limits: Persistent Graves' patients showed reduced TCR diversity versus newly diagnosed patients. Accuracy was possibly reduced by small sample size. Examination was confined to peripheral blood, excluding thyroid tissue.

This clonotype was counted many times. Antigen specificity is unknown. The V end was cut by 4 bases, the J end by 4 bases, with 16 bases between. This CDR3 has 15 residues. Germline assignment: CDR1 LNHDA and CDR2 SQIVND (reference sequence). Noted time point: newly diagnosed GD, antithyroid drugs for less than 3 months. Generation of the TCR library employed RNA extracted from PBMCs. Arm-PCR with iRepertoire HTBI primers amplified the CDR3 regions for these TCR beta libraries. TCRdb recomputed calls from the multiplex PCR reads with MiXCR, one row per CDR3 protein. The data contain 550,000 to 600,000 distinct CDR3 sequences, about 16% of them seen just once; the ten biggest clones take up about 11%. A further study also used this sample, focusing on T cells in Graves' hyperthyroidism and ophthalmopathy.

The sample in question was peripheral blood mononuclear cells (PBMCs), obtained at new diagnosis, from a patient treated with antithyroid drugs. V usage is TRBV19 and J usage is TRBJ2-5, with D perhaps matching TRBD1 (6 bases). The receptor comes from a young man with Graves disease. The DNA of the CDR3 is TGTGCCAGTAGTAAGAGTACAGGGCGAGCAGAGACCCAGTACTTC. It encodes CASSKSTGRAETQYF.